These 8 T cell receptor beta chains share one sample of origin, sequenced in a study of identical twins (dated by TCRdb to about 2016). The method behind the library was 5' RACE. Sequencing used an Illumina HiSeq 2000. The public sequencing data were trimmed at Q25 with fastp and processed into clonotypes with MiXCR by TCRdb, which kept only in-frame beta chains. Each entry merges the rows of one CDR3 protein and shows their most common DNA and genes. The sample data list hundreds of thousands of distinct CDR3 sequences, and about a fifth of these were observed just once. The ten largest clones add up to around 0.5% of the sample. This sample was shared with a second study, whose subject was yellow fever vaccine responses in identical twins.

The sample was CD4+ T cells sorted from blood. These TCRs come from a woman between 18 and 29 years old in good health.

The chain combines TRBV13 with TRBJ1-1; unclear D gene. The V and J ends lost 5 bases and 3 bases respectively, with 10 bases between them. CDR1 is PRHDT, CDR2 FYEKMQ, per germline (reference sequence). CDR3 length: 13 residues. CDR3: CASSDYGDTEAFF. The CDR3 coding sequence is TGTGCCAGCAGCGATTATGGTGACACTGAAGCTTTCTTT.

CDR3 in amino acids: CASSLGPGWETQYF. CDR3 DNA: TGCGCCAGCAGCTTGGGTCCGGGTTGGGAGACCCAGTACTTC. The chain links TRBV5-1 to TRBJ2-5; D gene ambiguous. CDR1 and CDR2 (germline): SGHRS, YFSETQ. The CDR3 is made up of 14 amino acids. The V gene lost 0 bases and the J gene lost 5 bases, with 11 bases spanning the gap.

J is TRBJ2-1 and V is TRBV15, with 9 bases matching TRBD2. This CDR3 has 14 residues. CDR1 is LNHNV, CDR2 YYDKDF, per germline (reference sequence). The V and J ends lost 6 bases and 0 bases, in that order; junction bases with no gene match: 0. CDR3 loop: CATRREGSYNEQFF. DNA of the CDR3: TGTGCCACCAGGCGGGAGGGCTCCTACAATGAGCAGTTCTTC. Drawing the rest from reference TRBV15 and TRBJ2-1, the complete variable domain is DAMVIQNPRYQVTQFGKPVTLSCSQTLNHNVMYWYQQKSSQAPKLLFHYYDKDFNNEADTPDNFQSRRPNTSFCFLDIRSPGLGDTAMYLCATRREGSYNEQFFGPGTRLTVL.

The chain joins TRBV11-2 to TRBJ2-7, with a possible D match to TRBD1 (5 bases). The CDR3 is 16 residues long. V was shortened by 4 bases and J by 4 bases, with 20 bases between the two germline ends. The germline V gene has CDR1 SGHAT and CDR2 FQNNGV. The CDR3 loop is CASSSLGTQDRYEQYF. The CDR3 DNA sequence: TGTGCCAGCAGCTCCCTCGGAACACAGGATCGATACGAGCAGTACTTC.

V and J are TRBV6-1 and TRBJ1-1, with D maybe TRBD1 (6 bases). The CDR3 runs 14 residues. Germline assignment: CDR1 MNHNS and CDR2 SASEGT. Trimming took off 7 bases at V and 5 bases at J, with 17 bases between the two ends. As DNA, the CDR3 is TGTGCCAGCACTCCCGGGGGGCTGAGAACTGAAGCTTTCTTT. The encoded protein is CASTPGGLRTEAFF.

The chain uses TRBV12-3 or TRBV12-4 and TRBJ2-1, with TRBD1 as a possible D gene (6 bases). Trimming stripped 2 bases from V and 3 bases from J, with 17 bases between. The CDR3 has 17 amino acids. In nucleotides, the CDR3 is TGTGCCAGCAGTTTACCCCCCGGGACAACCGACTACAATGAGCAGTTCTTC. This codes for CASSLPPGTTDYNEQFF.

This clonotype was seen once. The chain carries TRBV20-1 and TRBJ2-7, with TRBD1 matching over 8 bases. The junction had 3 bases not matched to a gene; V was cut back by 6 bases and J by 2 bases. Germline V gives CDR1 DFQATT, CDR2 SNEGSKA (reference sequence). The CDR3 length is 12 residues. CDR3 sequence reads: CSATGGTYEQYV. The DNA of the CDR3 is TGCAGTGCCACAGGGGGAACCTACGAGCAGTACGTC.

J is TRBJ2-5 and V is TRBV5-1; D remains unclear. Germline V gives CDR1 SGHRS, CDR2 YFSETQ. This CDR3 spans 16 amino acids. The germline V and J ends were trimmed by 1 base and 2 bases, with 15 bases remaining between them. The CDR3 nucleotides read TGCGCCAGCAGCTTGATTTTGAGGCCGGAGCAAGAGACCCAGTACTTC. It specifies CASSLILRPEQETQYF. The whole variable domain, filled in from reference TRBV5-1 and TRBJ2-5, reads KAGVTQTPRYLIKTRGQQVTLSCSPISGHRSVSWYQQTPGQGLQFLFEYFSETQRNKGNFPGRFSGRQFSNSRSEMNVSTLELGDSALYLCASSLILRPEQETQYFGPGTRLLVL.